This TCR beta chain was identified during a study of chemoradiotherapy in HPV16-positive cancers. Repeated repertoire sampling spanned the course of chemoradiotherapy. Repertoires were generated with immunoSEQ multiplex PCR, while TCRdb's copy carries only in-frame clones and drops some. The table has 19,000 or so clones, approximately 90% seen once. Germline-derived CDR1 and CDR2 are MGHRA and YSYEKL. V lost 0 bases to trimming and J lost 0 bases, with 7 bases between them. This CDR3 region has 15 residues. The sequence was obtained from a human donor with HPV-associated anogenital cancer. Source: blood, taken from a patient who underwent chemoradiotherapy. This chain uses TRBV4-1 with TRBJ2-3; D is undetermined. The CDR3 region has the DNA TGCGCCAGCAGCCAAGAGGCGACTAGCACAGATACGCAGTATTTT. The encoded protein is CASSQEATSTDTQYF.